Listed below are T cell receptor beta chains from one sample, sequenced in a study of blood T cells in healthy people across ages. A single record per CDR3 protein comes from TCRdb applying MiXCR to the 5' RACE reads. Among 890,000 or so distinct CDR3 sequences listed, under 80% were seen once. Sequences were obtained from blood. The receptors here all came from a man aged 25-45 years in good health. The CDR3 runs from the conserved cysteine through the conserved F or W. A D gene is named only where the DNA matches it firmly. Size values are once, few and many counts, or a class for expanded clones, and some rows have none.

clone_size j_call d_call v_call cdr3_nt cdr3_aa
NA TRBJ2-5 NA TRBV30 TGTGCCTGGAGTACAGCTACCCAAGAGACCCAGTACTTC CAWSTATQETQYF
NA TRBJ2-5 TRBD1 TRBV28 TGTGCCAGCAGCTTCGGACAGGACATACGAGAGACCCAGTACTTC CASSFGQDIRETQYF
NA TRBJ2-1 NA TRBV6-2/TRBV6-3 TGTGCCAGCAGTTATAGGCCCAGGGGAGGTGAGCAGTTCTTC CASSYRPRGGEQFF
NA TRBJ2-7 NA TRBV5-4 TGTGCCAGCAGCTTGGCGTCCAATGGAGCCTACGAGCAGTACTTC CASSLASNGAYEQYF
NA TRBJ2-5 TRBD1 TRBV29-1 TGCAGCCACTATCACAGGGGTGAGACCCAGTACTTC CSHYHRGETQYF
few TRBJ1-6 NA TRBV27 TGTGCCAGCAGTCTTTTCTCTAATTCACCCCTCCACTTT CASSLFSNSPLHF
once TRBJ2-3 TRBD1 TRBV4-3 TGCGCCAGCAGCCAAGCCAGGACAGGGGTCGCAGATACGCAGTATTTT CASSQARTGVADTQYF
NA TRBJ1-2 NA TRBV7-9 TGTGCCAGCAGCCAAACCGGGACGTTCATCTATGGCTACACCTTC CASSQTGTFIYGYTF
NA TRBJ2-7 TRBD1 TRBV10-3 TGTGCCATCAGTGCACAGGGGAAAGAGGCCCAGTACTTC CAISAQGKEAQYF
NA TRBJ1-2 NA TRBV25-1 TGTGCCAGCAGTGAATCCCCAGGCTTCTATGGCTACACCTTC CASSESPGFYGYTF
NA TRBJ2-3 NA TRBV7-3 TGTGCCAGCAGCTCACAGGGTACGACAGATACGCAGTATTTT CASSSQGTTDTQYF
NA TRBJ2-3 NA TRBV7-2 TGTGCCAGCAGCTTTTCAGGTTCCGGCCCAGATACGCAGTATTTT CASSFSGSGPDTQYF
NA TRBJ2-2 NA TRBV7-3 TGTGCCAGCAGCCTAAGTGGGACCCTTGCCACCGGGGAGCTGTTTTTT CASSLSGTLATGELFF
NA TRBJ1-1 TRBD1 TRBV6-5 TGTGCCAGCAGTTTAACAGGGGGCGCGGGGAACACTGAAGCTTTCTTT CASSLTGGAGNTEAFF
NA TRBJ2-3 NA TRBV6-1 TGTGCCAGCAGTCCGGACTACTCTAGCACAGATACGCAGTATTTT CASSPDYSSTDTQYF
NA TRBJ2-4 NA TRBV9 TGTGCCAGCAGCGTAGGGACTACAACCTACAATGAGCAGTACTTC CASSVGTTTYNEQYF
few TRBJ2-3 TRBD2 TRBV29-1 TGCAGCGTTGAAGTGGCTAGCGGGGGGCCAGATACGCAGTATTTT CSVEVASGGPDTQYF
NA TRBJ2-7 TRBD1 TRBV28 TGTGCCAGCAGTTTTTGGACAGGGGAGGGCTCCTACGAGCAGTACTTC CASSFWTGEGSYEQYF
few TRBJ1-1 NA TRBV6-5 TGTGCCAGCAGTTACTCGAGAGGCGGAGAAGCTTTCTTT CASSYSRGGEAFF
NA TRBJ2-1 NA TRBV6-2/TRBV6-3 TGTGCCAGCAGTTACTCAATTCTCGGGGAGCAGTTCTTC CASSYSILGEQFF
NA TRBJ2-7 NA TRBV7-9 TGTGCCAGCAGCTATGACCACGCTCTGGACAATGAGCAGTACTTC CASSYDHALDNEQYF
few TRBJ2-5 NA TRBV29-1 TGCAGCGTTGTAACGGGACACCAACAAGAGACCCAGTACTTC CSVVTGHQQETQYF
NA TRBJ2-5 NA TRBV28 TGTGCCAGCAGTCCCGGGACAATCATAAGAGAGACCCAGTACTTC CASSPGTIIRETQYF
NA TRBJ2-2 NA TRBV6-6 TGTGCCAGCAGTTGGGGGAGCACCGGGGAGCTGTTTTTT CASSWGSTGELFF
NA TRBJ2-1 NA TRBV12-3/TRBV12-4 TGTGCCAGCAGGAGCAGGGGCGGCTATGAGCAGTTCTTC CASRSRGGYEQFF
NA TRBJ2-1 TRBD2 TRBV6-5 TGTGCCAGCAGTTACGCGGGAGCTGGGGGTGAGCAGTTCTTC CASSYAGAGGEQFF
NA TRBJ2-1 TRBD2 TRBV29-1 TGCAGCGTTGATAGCCTAGCGGGGGCGAAGACCCAGTTCTTC CSVDSLAGAKTQFF
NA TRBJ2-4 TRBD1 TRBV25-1 TGTGCCAGCAGCGCCCCGGGACAGGGAAACATTCAGTACTTC CASSAPGQGNIQYF
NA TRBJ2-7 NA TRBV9 TGTGCCAGCAGCTCCCCGACAGCCTACGAGCAGTACTTC CASSSPTAYEQYF
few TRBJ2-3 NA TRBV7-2 TGTGCCAGCAGCCCCCAGAGGGGGAGAGATACGCAGTATTTT CASSPQRGRDTQYF
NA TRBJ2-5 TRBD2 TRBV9 TGTGCCAGCAGCGTCCAGGGACTAGCCCCAGAGACCCAGTACTTC CASSVQGLAPETQYF
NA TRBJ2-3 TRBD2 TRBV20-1 TGCAGTGCTAGAGATCTAAGGGCGGGGGGTCAGACAGATACGCAGTATTTT CSARDLRAGGQTDTQYF
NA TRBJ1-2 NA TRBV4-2 TGTGCCAGCAGCCAAGGTGCGGTACTGTATGGCTACACCTTC CASSQGAVLYGYTF
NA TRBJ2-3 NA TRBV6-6 TGTGCCAGCAGACTTAGTCGGATGGCAGATACGCAGTATTTT CASRLSRMADTQYF
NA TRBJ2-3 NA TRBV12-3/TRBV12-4 TGTGCCAGCACTATTTCTTCTAGCACAGATACGCAGTATTTT CASTISSSTDTQYF
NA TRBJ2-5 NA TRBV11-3 TGTGCCAGCAGCTTAGGTTACAGGGTTCACGAGACCCAGTACTTC CASSLGYRVHETQYF
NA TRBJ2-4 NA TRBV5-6 TGTGCCAGCAGCTTACTAACCGGGACCCCGGGGAGAAACATTCAGTACTTC CASSLLTGTPGRNIQYF
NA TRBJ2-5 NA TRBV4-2 TGTGCCAGCAGCCAAGGTCGGGGCCAGGGGGAGACCCAGTACTTC CASSQGRGQGETQYF
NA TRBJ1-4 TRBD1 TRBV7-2 TGTGCCAGCAGCCTAACTCAGGACAGGGGGAATGAAAAACTGTTTTTT CASSLTQDRGNEKLFF
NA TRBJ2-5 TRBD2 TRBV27 TGTGCCAGCATGGCTAGCGGGTACCAAGAGACCCAGTACTTC CASMASGYQETQYF
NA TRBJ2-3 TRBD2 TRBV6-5 TGTGCCAGCAGTTACATCGTCCGGGGGGGCGGCACAGATACGCAGTATTTT CASSYIVRGGGTDTQYF